The 7 T cell receptor beta chains in this list originate from one sample, sequenced in a study of blood T cell repertoires in COVID-19. Data came from immunoSEQ multiplex PCR; TCRdb stores just in-frame clones and leaves some out. This table holds more than 85,000 clones, about four fifths found once. Material for sequencing was peripheral blood. These receptors were collected from a man in his 70s with acute or convalescent COVID-19.

The chain couples TRBV10-2 to TRBJ2-7, with 8 bases that match TRBD1. Losses at the gene ends were 4 bases for V and 3 bases for J; bases not matched to a gene: 11. Germline values: CDR1 WSHSY, CDR2 SAAADI. There are 16 residues in the CDR3. The CDR3 here is CASSASTGVRNYEQYF. CDR3 nucleotides: TGCGCCAGCAGTGCCTCGACAGGGGTCAGAAACTACGAGCAGTACTTC.

The chain couples TRBV6-5 to TRBJ2-7, with TRBD1 matching 8 bases. CDR1 and CDR2 from the germline V gene are MNHEY and SVGAGI. The J segment lost 5 bases and the V segment lost 8 bases, leaving 8 bases of the junction unmatched. This CDR3 has 13 amino acids. CDR3 in amino acids: CASSGTGLHEQYF. CDR3 nucleotides: TGTGCCAGCTCCGGGACAGGACTTCACGAGCAGTACTTC.

The chain couples TRBV28 to TRBJ2-1, with 8 bases lining up with TRBD2. Germline CDR1 reads MDHEN; CDR2 reads SYDVKM. This CDR3 spans 15 amino acids. The J segment lost 9 bases and the V segment lost 0 bases, leaving 7 bases of the junction unmatched. The CDR3 loop reads CASSLWSAGESEQFF. The CDR3 coding sequence is TGTGCCAGCAGTTTATGGTCAGCGGGAGAGAGTGAGCAGTTCTTC.

This chain joins TRBV5-4 and TRBJ2-3; D is undetermined. CDR1 is SGHNT and CDR2 is YYREEE in the germline V gene (reference sequence). Trimming removed 4 bases from V and 2 bases from J, with 2 bases in between. This CDR3 spans 11 amino acids. The CDR3 loop reads CASSLTDTQYF. The CDR3 DNA sequence: TGTGCCAGCAGCCTCACAGATACGCAGTATTTT.

V and J are TRBV7-2 and TRBJ2-7, with 11 bases fitting TRBD2. With 1 base clipped from V and 7 bases from J, the junction kept 9 bases outside the gene matches. This CDR3 spans 16 amino acids. Looked up from germline, CDR1 is SGHTA and CDR2 is FQGNSA. CDR3 nucleotide sequence: TGTGCCAGCAGCTTAGGAGGTACTAGCGGGAGAGGGGAGCAGTACTTC. It codes for CASSLGGTSGRGEQYF.

The rearrangement links TRBV7-9 to TRBJ2-1; D is uncertain. Germline V gives CDR1 SEHNR, CDR2 FQNEAQ (reference sequence). This CDR3 region has 11 residues. The CDR3 DNA is TGTGCTGCCCTAGGAGTTGGCGAGCAGTTCTTC. Residues: CAALGVGEQFF.

The CDR3 DNA follows: TGTGCCAGCAGCTTGTGGTTTATCTCAGGGGGAGAGAATCCACCCCTCCACTTT. Translating gives CASSLWFISGGENPPLHF. V and J are TRBV5-5 and TRBJ1-6, with 7 bases matching TRBD1. Germline V gene sequence: CDR1 SGHKS, CDR2 YYEKEE (reference sequence). This CDR3 is 18 amino acids long. The V gene end was trimmed by 1 base and the J gene end by 11 bases; junction bases not matched to a gene: 18.